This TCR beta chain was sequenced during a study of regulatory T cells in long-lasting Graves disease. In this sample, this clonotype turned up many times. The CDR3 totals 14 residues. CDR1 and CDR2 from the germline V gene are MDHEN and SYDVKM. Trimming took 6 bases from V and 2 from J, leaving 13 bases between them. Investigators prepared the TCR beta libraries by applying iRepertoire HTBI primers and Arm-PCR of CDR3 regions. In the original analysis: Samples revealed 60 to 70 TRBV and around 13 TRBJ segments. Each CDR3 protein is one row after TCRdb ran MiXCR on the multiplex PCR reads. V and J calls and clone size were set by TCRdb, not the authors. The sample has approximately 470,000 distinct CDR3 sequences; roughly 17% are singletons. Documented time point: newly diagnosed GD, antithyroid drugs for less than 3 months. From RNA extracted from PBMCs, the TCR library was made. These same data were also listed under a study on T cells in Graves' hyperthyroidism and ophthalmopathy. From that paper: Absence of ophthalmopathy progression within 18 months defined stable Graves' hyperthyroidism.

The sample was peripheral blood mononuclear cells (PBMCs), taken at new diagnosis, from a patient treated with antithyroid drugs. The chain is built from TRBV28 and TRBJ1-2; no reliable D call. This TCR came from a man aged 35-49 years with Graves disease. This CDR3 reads CASSPPGRNYGYTF. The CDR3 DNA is TGTGCCAGCAGCCCACCCGGCAGAAACTATGGCTACACCTTC.